This entry lists 20 T cell receptor beta chains sequenced from one sample in a study of vaccination effects on CD4 cells after COVID-19. Antigens for these TCRs are unknown. Sequenced by immunoSEQ multiplex PCR; TCRdb stores in-frame clones only, minus some. The sample yields tens of thousands of clones, approximately 72% seen once. Sequencing was preceded by expansion of antigen-specific CD4+ T cells with viral peptide pools in the ViraFEST assay. Subsequent to a culture period of roughly 11 days, CD4+ T cells were isolated. Nucleocapsid antibodies stayed negative before and after vaccination, showing no earlier SARS-CoV-2 infection. The material was CD4+ T cells from PBMCs cultured with HCoV-OC43 spike peptides, obtained before COVID-19 vaccination. As for subset: HCoV-OC43 spike overlapping peptide pool stimulation. All receptors derive from a human donor who received a COVID-19 vaccine.

The chain uses TRBV5-6 and TRBJ2-3; 8 bases are a match to TRBD2. The CDR3 loop spans 14 amino acids. Germline values: CDR1 SGHDT, CDR2 YYEEEE. V lost 0 bases, J lost 9 bases, and 6 bases stayed unmatched. CDR3 protein: CASSLGREGGTQYF. The CDR3 DNA is TGTGCCAGCAGCTTGGGACGGGAGGGTGGGACGCAGTATTTT.

The rearrangement links TRBV11-2 to TRBJ1-2, with D hard to call. The CDR3 runs to 15 residues. Germline CDR1 SGHAT, CDR2 FQNNGV. The V end lost 3 bases, the J end lost 0 bases, and 11 bases lay between the germline ends. DNA of the CDR3: TGTGCCAGCAGCTTGTCGACCGGAGCTAACTATGGCTACACCTTC. This codes for CASSLSTGANYGYTF. Supplemented by reference TRBV11-2 and TRBJ1-2, the full variable domain reads EAGVAQSPRYKIIEKRQSVAFWCNPISGHATLYWYQQILGQGPKLLIQFQNNGVVDDSQLPKDRFSAERLKGVDSTLKIQPAKLEDSAVYLCASSLSTGANYGYTFGSGTRLTVV.

The V and J genes are TRBV6-5 and TRBJ1-3; TRBD1 is a possible D gene (6 bases). CDR3 length: 15 residues. CDR1 is MNHEY, CDR2 SVGAGI, per germline. The ends were cut back, 6 bases at V and 0 bases at J, with 12 bases in the middle. The CDR3 coding sequence is TGTGCCAGCAGACCTACAGGGTACTCTGGAAACACCATATATTTT. It encodes CASRPTGYSGNTIYF.

This clone was detected only a few times. The V and J genes are TRBV10-3 and TRBJ2-2; D perhaps matches TRBD1 (5 bases). This CDR3 contains 11 residues. Per germline, CDR1 ENHRY and CDR2 SYGVKD. V was cut by 11 bases and J by 6 bases, with 10 bases left in between. The DNA of the CDR3 is TGTGCCCCCACAGGACCCGGGGAGCTGTTTTTT. Amino acid sequence: CAPTGPGELFF.

This chain links TRBV30 with TRBJ1-2; the match to TRBD1 covers 8 bases. The length of the CDR3 is 13 residues. Germline loops: CDR1 GTSNPN, CDR2 SVGIG (reference sequence). Here the CDR3 reads CAVQGQGVSGYTF. The CDR3 DNA is TGTGCGGTCCAAGGACAGGGAGTGAGTGGCTACACCTTC.

The rearrangement joins TRBV7-2 to TRBJ1-1; 10 nucleotides line up with TRBD1. The CDR3 sequence is 14 residues long. The J segment lost 5 bases and the V segment lost 6 bases, leaving 6 bases of the junction unmatched. The germline gives CDR1 SGHTA, CDR2 FQGNSA. CDR3 sequence: CASRRDRGDTEAFF. In DNA, the CDR3 is TGTGCCAGCAGGCGGGACAGGGGAGATACTGAAGCTTTCTTT.

The chain combines TRBV5-1 with TRBJ1-2; D is uncertain. The CDR3 has 12 amino acids. The germline V gene has CDR1 SGHRS and CDR2 YFSETQ. The V end was cut by 5 bases, the J end by 7 bases, with 12 bases between. The DNA for the CDR3 is TGCGCCAGCAGTCCCGGGGATTTTGGCTACACCTTC. Protein sequence: CASSPGDFGYTF.

This clone has only one observation. The J gene is TRBJ2-3, the V gene TRBV18, with D tentatively TRBD2 (6 bases). V lost 2 bases, J lost 2 bases, and 17 bases lay in between. Germline CDR1 and CDR2: KGHSH and LQKENI. This CDR3 is 17 amino acids long. The CDR3 DNA reads as TGTGCCAGCTCACCAGGACGCGGGGCCCCCTCCACAGATACGCAGTATTTT. Translating gives CASSPGRGAPSTDTQYF.

J is TRBJ2-5 and V is TRBV27; no definite D call. The CDR3 spans 14 residues. Trimming removed 5 bases at V and 5 bases at J, with 15 bases between. CDR1 and CDR2 (germline): MNHEY, SMNVEV (reference sequence). The CDR3 coding sequence is TGTGCCAGCAGTCGTATCCGCTCCGGGGAGACCCAGTACTTC. Protein sequence: CASSRIRSGETQYF.

This clone showed up just once. The V call is TRBV7-3, the J call TRBJ2-5; 12 bases are a match to TRBD2. This CDR3 contains 14 residues. Germline CDR1 SGHTA, CDR2 FQGTGA. The ends lost 5 bases at V and 5 bases at J; junction bases unmatched: 3. CDR3 in DNA: TGTGCCAGCAGCATTACTAGCGGGGGGGAGACCCAGTACTTC. Translated: CASSITSGGETQYF.

V is TRBV7-7 and J is TRBJ2-3; D ambiguous. The CDR3 spans 14 residues. The V and J ends lost 5 bases and 1 base respectively, with 10 bases between them. Germline CDR1 is SSHAT and CDR2 is FNYEAQ (reference sequence). The CDR3 is CASSPTRGTDTQYF. Written as DNA, the CDR3 is TGTGCCAGCAGCCCTACACGGGGCACAGATACGCAGTATTTT.

This CDR3 reads CASSYSFGWALHF. The CDR3 bases are TGTGCCAGCAGTTACTCATTCGGGTGGGCCCTCCACTTT. The chain employs TRBV6-5 and TRBJ1-6; D remains unclear. Germline CDR1 MNHEY, CDR2 SVGAGI. The germline V and J ends were trimmed by 0 bases and 14 bases, with 11 bases remaining between them. The CDR3 extends over 13 amino acids.

The gene calls are TRBV7-8 and TRBJ1-2; no definite D call. CDR3 size: 14 residues. Trimming shortened V by 1 base and J by 6 bases, and 12 bases separated the two germline ends. Germline V lookup: CDR1 SGHVS, CDR2 FQNEAQ. The CDR3 loop is CASSLERAQDGYTF. In DNA, the CDR3 is TGTGCCAGCAGCTTAGAAAGGGCCCAAGATGGCTACACCTTC.

The chain employs TRBV6-5 and TRBJ1-2; 9 bases map to TRBD1. The CDR3 spans 14 residues. Germline CDR1 and CDR2: MNHEY and SVGAGI. V gave up 6 bases and J gave up 8 bases; unmatched junction bases: 10. The CDR3 DNA is TGTGCCAGCAGCCGAGGACAGGGGACGAGGGGCTACACCTTC. Protein: CASSRGQGTRGYTF.

The chain has TRBV6-6 and TRBJ2-1; TRBD2 aligns across 14 bases. Germline V gene lookup returns CDR1 MNHNY and CDR2 SVGAGI (reference sequence). Germline trimming cut 6 bases from V and 12 bases from J; bases unmatched to any gene: 13. The CDR3 spans 16 residues. The CDR3 DNA reads as TGTGCCAGCAGCTTTGGGACTAGCGGGGGCCGTGGGGGGCAGTTCTTC. It translates to CASSFGTSGGRGGQFF.

CDR3 region: CASSLRMNTEAFF. The CDR3 DNA sequence: TGTGCCAGCAGCTTACGAATGAACACTGAAGCTTTCTTT. The rearrangement uses TRBV7-3 and TRBJ1-1, with D hard to call. This CDR3 contains 13 residues. Trimming took off 2 bases at V and 0 bases at J, with 4 bases between the two ends. CDR1 SGHTA and CDR2 FQGTGA come from the germline V gene.

This clone was counted a few times. The chain is built from TRBV6-5 and TRBJ1-2, with 7 bases fitting TRBD1. J was trimmed by 4 bases and V by 0 bases; bases with no gene match: 5. From germline, CDR1 is MNHEY and CDR2 SVGAGI. The CDR3 is 15 residues long. CDR3 in amino acids: CASSYSAGGAYGYTF. CDR3 nucleotide sequence: TGTGCCAGCAGTTACTCGGCAGGGGGGGCCTATGGCTACACCTTC.

This chain joins TRBV5-1 and TRBJ1-4, with 9 bases aligning to TRBD1. Trimming removed 0 bases from V and 10 bases from J; junction bases left unmatched: 10. The CDR3 sequence is 16 residues long. Germline V lookup: CDR1 SGHRS, CDR2 YFSETQ. The CDR3 DNA is TGCGCCAGCAGCTTGGACACCGGGACAGGGTTAGCAAAACTGTTTTTT. The encoded protein is CASSLDTGTGLAKLFF.

The CDR3: CASSYSGQLNEQFF. The CDR3 coding sequence is TGTGCCAGCAGTTACTCGGGTCAACTAAATGAGCAGTTCTTC. The rearrangement joins TRBV6-5 to TRBJ2-1; D is undetermined. V was cut by 0 bases and J by 7 bases, with 10 bases left in between. Germline CDR1 reads MNHEY; CDR2 reads SVGAGI. CDR3 length: 14 amino acids.

This clone is a singleton in its sample. This rearrangement joins TRBV7-8 to TRBJ2-2; D might be TRBD2 (5 bases). The CDR3 totals 15 residues. V was trimmed by 4 bases and J by 6 bases, leaving 15 bases between them. Germline V gene lookup returns CDR1 SGHVS and CDR2 FQNEAQ. This CDR3 is CASSYGPRGSGELFF. CDR3 DNA: TGTGCCAGCAGCTATGGACCCAGAGGGTCCGGGGAGCTGTTTTTT.